This T cell receptor (beta chain) comes out of a study of T cell responses to AZD1222 COVID-19 vaccine. Libraries were prepared by immunoSEQ multiplex PCR; TCRdb keeps only in-frame clonotypes and omits some of them. The sample yields some 150,000 clones, under 95% seen once. About this clone itself: Its antigen remains unknown.

Whole-study findings and limits: Females made up more of the donors, who were largely white British, and clonal diversity may have come out too low. Only a handful of individuals given AZD1222 were seropositive at baseline. Across the whole spike, CD4 TCRs peaked at regions 160-218 and 743-854. Sampling that yielded the repertoires occurred only after the peak T cell response.

Germline V lookup: CDR1 MNHEY, CDR2 SVGEGT. V shed 5 bases and J 6 bases; nucleotides not matched to a gene: 6. The CDR3 is 13 amino acids. The clonotype originates from an adult in good health. The material sequenced was peripheral blood, taken on day 0 of AZD1222 vaccination. The chain employs TRBV6-2 or TRBV6-3 and TRBJ2-7, with TRBD2 identical over 8 bases. The CDR3 coding sequence is TGTGCCAGCAGTACTGGACTAGCAATCGAGCAGTACTTC. Its protein product is CASSTGLAIEQYF.